The 31 T cell receptor beta chains reported below all come from one sample, sequenced in a study of T cells in Graves' hyperthyroidism and ophthalmopathy. Researchers amplified the TCR beta CDR3 regions from RNA transcripts. Using the HTBI primer set, a first-round RT-PCR was run on the TCR CDR3. One entry per CDR3 protein results from TCRdb running MiXCR on the multiplex PCR reads. The sample lists 700,000 or so distinct CDR3 sequences; 16% were seen once. Sequences were obtained from blood. The receptors were sampled from a man aged 18-30 years with Graves' hyperthyroidism.

The chain uses TRBV20-1 and TRBJ2-5; D is uncertain. V was clipped by 2 bases and J by 1 base, with 8 bases between them. CDR3 size: 13 residues. In germline, CDR1 is DFQATT, CDR2 SNEGSKA (reference sequence). CDR3: CSARPDGQETQYF. Written as DNA, the CDR3 is TGCAGTGCTAGACCGGACGGCCAAGAGACCCAGTACTTC.

The J gene is TRBJ1-1, the V gene TRBV7-9, with D unresolved. V was trimmed by 0 bases and J by 3 bases, leaving 5 bases between them. The CDR3 length is 13 residues. Germline loops: CDR1 SEHNR, CDR2 FQNEAQ (reference sequence). This CDR3 is CASSLAWDTEAFF. CDR3 coding DNA: TGTGCCAGCAGCTTAGCCTGGGACACTGAAGCTTTCTTT.

Ten or more counts support this clonotype. The rearrangement links TRBV7-2 to TRBJ2-5; D not resolved. The CDR3 contains 13 residues. V was pared by 5 bases and J by 5 bases, with 12 bases between. The germline gives CDR1 SGHTA, CDR2 FQGNSA. The CDR3 DNA is TGTGCCAGCAGCACCGTGGGGTCGGAGACCCAGTACTTC. As protein: CASSTVGSETQYF.

This clonotype was observed at least ten times. The chain recombines TRBV19 with TRBJ2-1; 13 nucleotides align to TRBD2. Losses at the gene ends were 6 bases for V and 6 bases for J; bases not matched to a gene: 5. In germline, CDR1 is LNHDA, CDR2 SQIVND (reference sequence). The CDR3 sequence is 15 residues long. The CDR3 protein is CASRLLAGGVNEQFF. The CDR3 DNA reads as TGTGCCAGTAGACTACTAGCGGGAGGGGTCAATGAGCAGTTCTTC. Full variable domain (outside the CDR3, taken from reference TRBV19 and TRBJ2-1): DGGITQSPKYLFRKEGQNVTLSCEQNLNHDAMYWYRQDPGQGLRLIYYSQIVNDFQKGDIAEGYSVSREKKESFPLTVTSAQKNPTAFYLCASRLLAGGVNEQFFGPGTRLTVL.

This chain connects TRBV29-1 to TRBJ2-3; no definite D call. Germline V CDR1 and CDR2: SQVTM, ANQGSEA. The CDR3 sequence is 15 residues long. Trimming took off 5 bases at V and 6 bases at J, with 21 bases between the two ends. CDR3 protein: CSVLDLARVQDTQYF. Written as DNA, the CDR3 is TGCAGCGTTCTGGACCTGGCTAGAGTACAGGATACGCAGTATTTT.

The V gene is TRBV29-1, the J gene TRBJ1-2; D might be TRBD1 (6 bases). Germline V gene lookup returns CDR1 SQVTM and CDR2 ANQGSEA. Trimming stripped 2 bases from V and 4 bases from J, with 11 bases between. This CDR3 contains 13 residues. CDR3 loop: CSVEKQGPYGYTF. CDR3 sequence (DNA): TGCAGCGTTGAAAAACAGGGACCCTATGGCTACACCTTC.

The chain has TRBV20-1 and TRBJ1-5, with D perhaps TRBD1 (6 bases). Germline V CDR1 and CDR2: DFQATT, SNEGSKA (reference sequence). The CDR3 sequence is 12 residues long. For the CDR3, the DNA is TGCAGCGCGGGGGACATCTATCAGCCCCAGCATTTT. Protein: CSAGDIYQPQHF.

The chain combines TRBV20-1 with TRBJ2-5, with 8 bases aligning to TRBD2. V was clipped by 1 base and J by 4 bases; unmatched bases: 2. The CDR3 contains 13 residues. Looked up from germline, CDR1 is DFQATT and CDR2 is SNEGSKA (reference sequence). CDR3 nucleotides: TGCAGTGCTAGAGTCCTAGCGGGAGAGACCCAGTACTTC. Residues: CSARVLAGETQYF.

There are many counts of this clonotype. The V and J genes are TRBV28 and TRBJ1-1; D is possibly TRBD1 (5 bases). The V end was cut by 5 bases, the J end by 10 bases, with 8 bases between. The CDR3 covers 10 residues. In germline, CDR1 is MDHEN, CDR2 SYDVKM. In nucleotides, the CDR3 is TGTGCCAGCAGTCAAGGGGCAGCTTTCTTT. Translation gives CASSQGAAFF.

This clonotype was counted many times. The V and J genes are TRBV11-2 and TRBJ2-1; D unclear. V was clipped by 5 bases and J by 10 bases, with 12 bases between them. This CDR3 contains 12 residues. The germline gives CDR1 SGHAT, CDR2 FQNNGV. The CDR3 loop is CASSPGLGEQFF. In nucleotides, the CDR3 is TGTGCCAGCAGCCCCGGGCTCGGGGAGCAGTTCTTC.

This clonotype was counted at least ten times. The chain employs TRBV28 and TRBJ1-1; 7 nucleotides match TRBD1. Germline trimming cut 2 bases from V and 2 bases from J; bases unmatched to any gene: 11. From germline, CDR1 is MDHEN and CDR2 SYDVKM. CDR3 size: 17 residues. The chain's CDR3 is CASSLPTIGTANTEAFF. Here the CDR3 DNA reads TGTGCCAGCAGTTTACCCACAATAGGGACAGCAAACACTGAAGCTTTCTTT.

This clonotype has a count of ten or more. The chain is built from TRBV20-1 and TRBJ1-1; no reliable D call. Germline V CDR1 and CDR2: DFQATT, SNEGSKA (reference sequence). The CDR3 runs 12 residues. V lost 2 bases to trimming and J lost 1 base, with 5 bases between them. CDR3 residues: CSARMGNTEAFF. In DNA form, the CDR3 reads TGCAGTGCTAGAATGGGGAACACTGAAGCTTTCTTT.

The rearrangement links TRBV9 to TRBJ2-1; 9 bases line up with TRBD1. Per the germline V gene, CDR1 is SGDLS and CDR2 is YYNGEE. This CDR3 comprises 14 residues. V was clipped by 3 bases and J by 7 bases; unmatched bases: 5. In nucleotides, the CDR3 is TGTGCCAGCAGCGGGCTGGACAGGGGTAATGAGCAGTTCTTC. It translates to CASSGLDRGNEQFF. The full variable domain, its missing parts supplied by reference TRBV9 and TRBJ2-1, is DSGVTQTPKHLITATGQRVTLRCSPRSGDLSVYWYQQSLDQGLQFLIQYYNGEERAKGNILERFSAQQFPDLHSELNLSSLELGDSALYFCASSGLDRGNEQFFGPGTRLTVL.

This clonotype was seen ten or more times. This sequence joins TRBV30 and TRBJ1-5; tentative D call: TRBD1 (6 bases). This CDR3 is built from 13 residues. With 5 bases removed from V and 4 bases from J, the gap between germline ends came to 12 bases. CDR1 GTSNPN and CDR2 SVGIG come from the germline V gene (reference sequence). The CDR3 nucleotides are TGTGCCTGGGCGCGGGGGCTGAATCAGCCCCAGCATTTT. It codes for CAWARGLNQPQHF.

The chain carries TRBV29-1 and TRBJ2-2, with D possibly being TRBD2 (6 bases). Germline lookup yields CDR1 SQVTM and CDR2 ANQGSEA. The CDR3 has 14 residues. V was trimmed by 7 bases and J by 1 base, leaving 13 bases between them. CDR3 sequence (DNA): TGCAGCGCAGCGGAGGGGAGGAACACCGGGGAGCTGTTTTTT. It codes for CSAAEGRNTGELFF.

At least ten counts were recorded for this clonotype. The rearrangement uses TRBV5-1 and TRBJ1-1; TRBD1 is a possible D gene (5 bases). Germline V lookup: CDR1 SGHRS, CDR2 YFSETQ. V lost 0 bases, J lost 0 bases, and 9 bases lay in between. CDR3 length equals 15 residues. Here the CDR3 DNA reads TGCGCCAGCAGCTTGGGACAGATATTGAACACTGAAGCTTTCTTT. Translated, it gives CASSLGQILNTEAFF.

This clonotype appeared many times. This rearrangement joins TRBV12-3 or TRBV12-4 to TRBJ2-3, with D perhaps TRBD2 (5 bases). With 3 bases removed from V and 4 bases from J, the gap between germline ends came to 5 bases. The length of the CDR3 is 12 residues. The CDR3 protein is CASSFGADTQYF. The CDR3 region has the DNA TGTGCCAGCAGTTTCGGGGCAGATACGCAGTATTTT.

There are many counts of this clonotype. J is TRBJ2-3 and V is TRBV2; 11 nucleotides align to TRBD2. Trimming cost V 6 bases and J 4 bases; bases outside gene matches: 6. The germline V gene encodes CDR1 SNHLY and CDR2 FYNNEI. The CDR3 has 15 amino acids. The CDR3 DNA follows: TGTGCCAGCAGAGCACTAGCGGGAGTTCCAGATACGCAGTATTTT. Its protein product is CASRALAGVPDTQYF.

This clonotype was recorded many times. The chain recombines TRBV29-1 with TRBJ2-1; tentatively, D is TRBD2 (6 bases). CDR1 and CDR2 from the germline V gene are SQVTM and ANQGSEA. Deletions cut 0 bases from V and 12 bases from J, with 18 bases between. This CDR3 comprises 14 residues. The CDR3 nucleotides are TGCAGCGTTGAAGACGCCCAGGGAATGACTAGGCAGTTCTTC. This codes for CSVEDAQGMTRQFF.

V and J are TRBV10-2 and TRBJ2-1; D perhaps matches TRBD1 (6 bases). Trimming took 7 bases from V and 7 from J, leaving 20 bases between them. CDR3 length: 15 amino acids. Germline lookup yields CDR1 WSHSY and CDR2 SAAADI. The CDR3 DNA sequence: TGCGCCAGCAATGTTGGGCAGGGGTCTTGGAATGAGCAGTTCTTC. As protein: CASNVGQGSWNEQFF.

The V and J genes are TRBV28 and TRBJ1-5; D might be TRBD1 (5 bases). Germline V gene data show CDR1 as MDHEN and CDR2 as SYDVKM. V was pared by 2 bases and J by 0 bases, with 23 bases between. The CDR3 runs 20 residues. CDR3 in amino acids: CASSLGEGLPGVYSNQPQHF. Written as DNA, the CDR3 is TGTGCCAGCAGTTTAGGGGAGGGGCTCCCCGGGGTATATAGCAATCAGCCCCAGCATTTT.

There are a few counts of this clonotype. The gene calls are TRBV27 and TRBJ2-2, with 10 nucleotides matching TRBD1. The CDR3 is 15 residues long. The V gene end was trimmed by 6 bases and the J gene end by 6 bases; junction bases not matched to a gene: 7. Germline V gives CDR1 MNHEY, CDR2 SMNVEV (reference sequence). The CDR3 reads CASSRDRGNPGELFF. For the CDR3, the DNA is TGTGCCAGCAGCCGGGACAGGGGTAATCCCGGGGAGCTGTTTTTT.

J is TRBJ2-4 and V is TRBV4-1; D possibly corresponds to TRBD1 (6 bases). V lost 7 bases, J lost 0 bases, and 19 bases lay in between. This CDR3 spans 17 amino acids. Germline CDR1 and CDR2: MGHRA and YSYEKL. The CDR3 nucleotides read TGCGCCAGCATCCCATGGGGGCAGCCGCGAGCCAAAAACATTCAGTACTTC. Encoded protein: CASIPWGQPRAKNIQYF.

This clonotype was found many times. The chain has TRBV27 and TRBJ2-1; 7 positions match TRBD1. The germline V gene encodes CDR1 MNHEY and CDR2 SMNVEV (reference sequence). The CDR3 runs 14 residues. J lost 5 bases, V lost 7 bases, and 8 bases had no gene match. The CDR3 loop reads CASISGTANNEQFF. The CDR3 DNA follows: TGTGCCAGCATCTCCGGGACAGCTAACAATGAGCAGTTCTTC.

This clonotype was counted many times. The chain combines TRBV6-2 or TRBV6-3 with TRBJ2-1; 8 positions match TRBD2. The CDR3 extends over 17 amino acids. Germline-derived CDR1 and CDR2 are MNHEY and SVGEGT. Trimming cost V 5 bases and J 9 bases; bases outside gene matches: 18. CDR3 residues: CASSHRPGSGTRGEQFF. The CDR3 coding sequence is TGTGCCAGCAGTCATCGACCGGGGTCCGGGACTAGGGGTGAGCAGTTCTTC.

The chain has TRBV18 and TRBJ2-1; 14 bases fit TRBD2. With V trimmed by 5 bases and J by 8 bases, 2 bases remained unmatched. The CDR3 covers 14 residues. Germline CDR1 KGHSH, CDR2 LQKENI. CDR3 nucleotides: TGTGCCAGCTCAGCGGGACTAGCGGGAGATGAGCAGTTCTTC. This codes for CASSAGLAGDEQFF.

The table lists this clonotype with many counts. The rearrangement links TRBV2 to TRBJ2-3; TRBD1 is a possible D gene (5 bases). Germline CDR1 and CDR2: SNHLY and FYNNEI. Trimming shortened V by 7 bases and J by 4 bases, and 9 bases separated the two germline ends. CDR3 length: 12 amino acids. CDR3 coding DNA: TGTGCCAGCAAGCCAGGGCCAGATACGCAGTATTTT. Protein sequence: CASKPGPDTQYF.

The CDR3 DNA is TGCGCCAGCAGCCAACGTTTCTTAGGATGGAATGAGCAGTTCTTC. Translated: CASSQRFLGWNEQFF. J is TRBJ2-1 and V is TRBV4-1; D gene uncertain. Germline V lookup: CDR1 MGHRA, CDR2 YSYEKL. V was cut by 2 bases and J by 7 bases, with 15 bases left in between. This CDR3 has 15 amino acids.

In this sample, this clonotype turned up many times. The V gene is TRBV6-2 or TRBV6-3, the J gene TRBJ2-1; 8 bases are shared with TRBD2. The trim removed 0 bases at V and 7 bases at J, leaving 11 bases unmatched. This CDR3 comprises 17 residues. Germline V CDR1 and CDR2: MNHEY, SVGEGT. This CDR3 reads CASSYSLSSGSKNEQFF. In nucleotides, the CDR3 is TGTGCCAGCAGTTACTCCCTCTCCAGCGGGAGTAAGAATGAGCAGTTCTTC.

This clonotype appeared many times. J is TRBJ1-2 and V is TRBV6-1; a possible D gene is TRBD1 (6 bases). Between the trimmed V and J ends, which lost 7 bases and 3 bases, there was a span of 12 bases. The germline V gene has CDR1 MNHNS and CDR2 SASEGT. The CDR3 loop spans 13 amino acids. CDR3 amino acids: CASNTYRDYGYTF. As DNA, the CDR3 is TGTGCCAGCAACACCTACAGGGACTATGGCTACACCTTC.

This clonotype has a count of ten or more. This chain joins TRBV5-4 and TRBJ1-1, with D possibly matching TRBD1 (6 bases). The V end was cut by 1 base, the J end by 4 bases, with 11 bases between. The CDR3 totals 14 residues. CDR1 is SGHNT and CDR2 is YYREEE in the germline V gene (reference sequence). CDR3 nucleotide sequence: TGTGCCAGCAGCTTGCGGGGGGCGCGCACTGAAGCTTTCTTT. It yields the protein CASSLRGARTEAFF.